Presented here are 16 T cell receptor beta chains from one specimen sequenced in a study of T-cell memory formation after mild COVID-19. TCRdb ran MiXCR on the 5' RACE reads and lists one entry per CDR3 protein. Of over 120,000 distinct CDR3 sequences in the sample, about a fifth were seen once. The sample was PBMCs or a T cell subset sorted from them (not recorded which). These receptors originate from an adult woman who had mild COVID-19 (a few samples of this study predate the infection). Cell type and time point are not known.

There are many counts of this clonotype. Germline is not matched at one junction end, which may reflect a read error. The CDR3 DNA reads TGTGCCAGCAGTCCCGAGGGGGAGACCCAGTACTTC. It is translated as CASSPEGETQYF. The chain carries TRBV5-1 and TRBJ2-5, with D perhaps given as TRBD1 or TRBD2 (5 bases each). This CDR3 region has 12 residues. Per germline, CDR1 SGHRS and CDR2 YFSETQ.

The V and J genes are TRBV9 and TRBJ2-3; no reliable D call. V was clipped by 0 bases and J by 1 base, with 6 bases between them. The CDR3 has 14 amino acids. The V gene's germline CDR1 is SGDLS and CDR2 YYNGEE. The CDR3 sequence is CASSVAGRTDTQYF. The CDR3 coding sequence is TGTGCCAGCAGCGTAGCCGGACGCACAGATACGCAGTATTTT.

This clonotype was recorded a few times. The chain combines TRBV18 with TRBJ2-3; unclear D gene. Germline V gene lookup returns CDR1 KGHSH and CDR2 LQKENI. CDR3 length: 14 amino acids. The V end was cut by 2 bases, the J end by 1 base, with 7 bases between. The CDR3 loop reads CASSPGGRTDTQYF. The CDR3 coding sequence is TGTGCCAGCTCACCAGGTGGTCGCACAGATACGCAGTATTTT.

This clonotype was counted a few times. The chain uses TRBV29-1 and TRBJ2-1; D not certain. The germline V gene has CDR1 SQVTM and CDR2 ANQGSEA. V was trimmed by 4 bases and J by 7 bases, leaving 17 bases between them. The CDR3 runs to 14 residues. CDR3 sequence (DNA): TGCAGCGTTGTTGACAAAGGCCTTGTGAATGAGCAGTTCTTC. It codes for CSVVDKGLVNEQFF.

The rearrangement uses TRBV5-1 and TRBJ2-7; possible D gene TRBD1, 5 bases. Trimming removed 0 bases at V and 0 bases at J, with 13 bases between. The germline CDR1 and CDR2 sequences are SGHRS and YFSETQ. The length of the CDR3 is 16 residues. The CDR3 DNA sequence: TGCGCCAGCAGCTTGGTCGGCAGGGAAAGCTCCTACGAGCAGTACTTC. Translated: CASSLVGRESSYEQYF.

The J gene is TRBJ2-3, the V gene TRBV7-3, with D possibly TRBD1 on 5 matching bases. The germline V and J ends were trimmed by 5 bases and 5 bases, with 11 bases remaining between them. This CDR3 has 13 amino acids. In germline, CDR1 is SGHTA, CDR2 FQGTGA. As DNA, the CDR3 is TGTGCCAGCAGCGCCCGAAGGGGAGATACGCAGTATTTT. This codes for CASSARRGDTQYF. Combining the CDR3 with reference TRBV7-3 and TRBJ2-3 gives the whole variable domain GAGVSQTPSNKVTEKGKYVELRCDPISGHTALYWYRQSLGQGPEFLIYFQGTGAADDSGLPNDRFFAVRPEGSVSTLKIQRTERGDSAVYLCASSARRGDTQYFGPGTRLTVL.

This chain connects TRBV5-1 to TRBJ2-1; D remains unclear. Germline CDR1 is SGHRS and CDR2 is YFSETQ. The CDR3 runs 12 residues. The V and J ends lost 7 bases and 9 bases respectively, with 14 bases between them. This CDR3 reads CASYQIVSEQFF. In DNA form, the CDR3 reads TGCGCCAGCTACCAAATAGTAAGTGAGCAGTTCTTC.

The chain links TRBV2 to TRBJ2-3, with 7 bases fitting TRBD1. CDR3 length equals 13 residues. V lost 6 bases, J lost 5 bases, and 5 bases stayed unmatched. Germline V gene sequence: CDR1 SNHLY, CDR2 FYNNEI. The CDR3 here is CASRGQLGDTQYF. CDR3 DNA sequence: TGTGCCAGCAGGGGACAGTTGGGAGATACGCAGTATTTT.

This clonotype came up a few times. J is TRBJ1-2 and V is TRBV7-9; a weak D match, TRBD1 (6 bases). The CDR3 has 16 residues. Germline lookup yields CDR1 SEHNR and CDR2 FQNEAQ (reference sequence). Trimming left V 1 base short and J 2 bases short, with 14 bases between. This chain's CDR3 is CASSLDVGGPNYGYTF. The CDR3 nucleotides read TGTGCCAGCAGCTTAGATGTGGGGGGGCCCAACTATGGCTACACCTTC.

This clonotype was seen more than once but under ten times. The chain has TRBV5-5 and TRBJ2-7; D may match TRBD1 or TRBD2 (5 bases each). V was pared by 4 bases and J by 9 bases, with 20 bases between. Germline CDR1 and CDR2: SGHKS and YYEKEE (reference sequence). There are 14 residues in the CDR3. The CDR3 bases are TGTGCCAGCAGCGCTGGGGACGGGGCTACGGGGCAGTACTTC. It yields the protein CASSAGDGATGQYF.

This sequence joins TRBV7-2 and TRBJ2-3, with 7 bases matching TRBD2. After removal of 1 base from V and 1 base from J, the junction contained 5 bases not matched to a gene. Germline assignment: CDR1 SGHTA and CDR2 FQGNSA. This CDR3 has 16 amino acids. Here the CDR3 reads CASSLGGGLGTDTQYF. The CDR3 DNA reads TGTGCCAGCAGCTTAGGGGGGGGACTGGGCACAGATACGCAGTATTTT.

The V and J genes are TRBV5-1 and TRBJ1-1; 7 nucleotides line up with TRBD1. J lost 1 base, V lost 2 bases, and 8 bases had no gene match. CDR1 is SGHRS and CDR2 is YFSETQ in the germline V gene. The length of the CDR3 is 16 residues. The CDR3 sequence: CASSLGQVGSNTEAFF. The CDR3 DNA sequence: TGCGCCAGCAGCTTAGGACAGGTCGGATCGAACACTGAAGCTTTCTTT. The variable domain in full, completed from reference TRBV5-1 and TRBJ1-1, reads KAGVTQTPRYLIKTRGQQVTLSCSPISGHRSVSWYQQTPGQGLQFLFEYFSETQRNKGNFPGRFSGRQFSNSRSEMNVSTLELGDSALYLCASSLGQVGSNTEAFFGQGTRLTVV.

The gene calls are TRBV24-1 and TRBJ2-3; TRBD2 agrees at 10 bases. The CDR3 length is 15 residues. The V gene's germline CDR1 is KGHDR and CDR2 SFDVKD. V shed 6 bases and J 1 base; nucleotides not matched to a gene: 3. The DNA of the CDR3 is TGTGCCACCAGTATAGCGGGAGGTCGCACAGATACGCAGTATTTT. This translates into CATSIAGGRTDTQYF.

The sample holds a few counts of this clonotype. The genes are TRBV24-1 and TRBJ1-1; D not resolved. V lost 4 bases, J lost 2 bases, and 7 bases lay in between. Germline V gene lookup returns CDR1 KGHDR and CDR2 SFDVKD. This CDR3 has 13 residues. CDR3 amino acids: CATSDGLNTEAFF. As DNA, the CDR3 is TGTGCCACCAGTGACGGGCTCAACACTGAAGCTTTCTTT.

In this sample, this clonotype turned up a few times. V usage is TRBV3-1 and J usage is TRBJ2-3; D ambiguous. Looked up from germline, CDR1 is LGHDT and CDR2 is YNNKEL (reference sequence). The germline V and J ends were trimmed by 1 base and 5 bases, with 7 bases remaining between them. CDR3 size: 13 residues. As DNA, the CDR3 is TGTGCCAGCAGCCAAGGAACGGGAGATACGCAGTATTTT. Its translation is CASSQGTGDTQYF.

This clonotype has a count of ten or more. CDR3 amino acids: CSASNRGRHDNEQFF. CDR3 in DNA: TGCAGTGCTAGCAACAGGGGGAGGCACGACAATGAGCAGTTCTTC. The V call is TRBV20-1, the J call TRBJ2-1, with 8 nucleotides matching TRBD1. Looked up from germline, CDR1 is DFQATT and CDR2 is SNEGSKA (reference sequence). The CDR3 totals 15 residues. The V and J ends lost 3 bases and 5 bases, in that order; junction bases with no gene match: 9.